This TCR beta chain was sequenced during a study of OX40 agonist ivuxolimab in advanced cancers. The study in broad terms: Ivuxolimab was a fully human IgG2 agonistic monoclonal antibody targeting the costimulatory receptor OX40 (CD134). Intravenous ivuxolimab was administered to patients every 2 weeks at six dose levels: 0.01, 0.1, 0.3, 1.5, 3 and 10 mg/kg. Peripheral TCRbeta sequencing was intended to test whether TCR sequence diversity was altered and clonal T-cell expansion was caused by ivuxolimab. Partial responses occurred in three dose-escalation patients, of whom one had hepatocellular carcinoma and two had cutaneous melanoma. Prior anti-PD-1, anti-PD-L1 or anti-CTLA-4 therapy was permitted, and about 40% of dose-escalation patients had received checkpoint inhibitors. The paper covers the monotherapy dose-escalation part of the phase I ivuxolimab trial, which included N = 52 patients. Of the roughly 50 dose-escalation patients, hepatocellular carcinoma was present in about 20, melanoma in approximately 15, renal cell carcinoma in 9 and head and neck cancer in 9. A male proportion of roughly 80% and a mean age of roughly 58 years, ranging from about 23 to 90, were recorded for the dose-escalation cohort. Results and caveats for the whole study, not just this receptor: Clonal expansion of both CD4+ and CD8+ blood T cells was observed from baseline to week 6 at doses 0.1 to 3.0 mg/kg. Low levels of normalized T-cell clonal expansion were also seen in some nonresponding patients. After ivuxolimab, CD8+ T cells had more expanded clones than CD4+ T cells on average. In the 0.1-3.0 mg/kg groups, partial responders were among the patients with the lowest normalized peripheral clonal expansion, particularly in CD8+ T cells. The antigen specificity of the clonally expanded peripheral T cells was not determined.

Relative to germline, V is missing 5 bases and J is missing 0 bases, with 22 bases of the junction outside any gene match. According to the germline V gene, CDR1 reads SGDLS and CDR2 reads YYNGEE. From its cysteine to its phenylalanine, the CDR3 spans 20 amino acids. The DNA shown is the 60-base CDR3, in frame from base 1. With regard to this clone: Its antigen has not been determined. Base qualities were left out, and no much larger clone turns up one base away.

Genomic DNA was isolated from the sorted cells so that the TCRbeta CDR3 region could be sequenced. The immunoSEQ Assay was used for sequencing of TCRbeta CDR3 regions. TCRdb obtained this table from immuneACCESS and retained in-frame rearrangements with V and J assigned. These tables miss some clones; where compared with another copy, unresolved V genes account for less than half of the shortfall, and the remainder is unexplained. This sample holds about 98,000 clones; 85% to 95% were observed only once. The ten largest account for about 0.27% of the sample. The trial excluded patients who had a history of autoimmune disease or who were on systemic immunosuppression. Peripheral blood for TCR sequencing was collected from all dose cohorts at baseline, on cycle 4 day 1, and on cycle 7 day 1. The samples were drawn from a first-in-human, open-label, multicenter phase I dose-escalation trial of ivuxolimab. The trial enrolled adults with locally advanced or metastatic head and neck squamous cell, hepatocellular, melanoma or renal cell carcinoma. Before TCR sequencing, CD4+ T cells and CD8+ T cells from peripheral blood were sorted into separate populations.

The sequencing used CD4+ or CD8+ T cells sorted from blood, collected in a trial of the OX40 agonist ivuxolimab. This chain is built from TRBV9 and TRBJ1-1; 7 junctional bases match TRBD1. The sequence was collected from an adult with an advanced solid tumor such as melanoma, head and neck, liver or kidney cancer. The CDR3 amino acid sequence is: CASSKKGQLSGPVMNTEAFF. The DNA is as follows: TGTGCCAGCAGTAAGAAGGGACAGTTAAGTGGTCCAGTAATGAACACTGAAGCTTTCTTT.